The clone carrying this T cell receptor (beta chain) has just a few counts. Germline CDR1 MNHNY, CDR2 SVGAGI (reference sequence). The CDR3 is 14 amino acids. V shed 2 bases and J shed 2 bases, with 10 bases lying between them. This entry comes from a study of shared T cell receptors in the human thymus. The table came from immunoSEQ multiplex PCR; TCRdb's copy has only in-frame clones and leaves some out. The sample yields hundreds of thousands of clones, approximately 80% seen once. This same sample was also part of a study on human thymus T cells. That paper states: Corrective cardiac surgery supplied the resected thymus tissue. Related work showed strongly overlapping thymic repertoires across unrelated individuals.

What was sequenced was thymocytes. The sequence was obtained from a boy in the first two years of life with a congenital heart defect. The V gene is TRBV6-6, the J gene TRBJ2-7, with D tentatively TRBD2 (6 bases). CDR3 loop: CASSYGGRTYEQYF. The CDR3 DNA sequence: TGTGCCAGCAGTTACGGAGGGCGCACCTACGAGCAGTACTTC.